A selection of T cell receptor beta chains follows, all from one sample in a study of blood T cell repertoires in COVID-19. The protocol was immunoSEQ multiplex PCR, while the TCRdb copy is restricted to in-frame clones and leaves out a portion. The sample shows around 250,000 clones, approximately 86% of them seen only once. The sample taken for sequencing was peripheral blood. The receptors were gathered from a woman aged 55-69 years who had recovered from COVID-19. Both conserved end residues are part of each CDR3. A D gene is named only where the DNA matches it firmly. A row's size may be missing; if present it is once, few, many or a size class.

V,D,J,size,CDR3,DNA
TRBV27,NA,TRBJ2-2,NA,CASSLYTSTGELFF,TGTGCCAGCAGTCTTTATACTAGTACCGGGGAGCTGTTTTTT
TRBV18,NA,TRBJ2-2,NA,CASSPPVQGYTGELFF,TGTGCCAGCTCACCACCGGTGCAGGGATACACCGGGGAGCTGTTTTTT
TRBV24-1,NA,TRBJ1-5,NA,CATSDSDRGSNQPQHF,TGTGCCACCAGTGATTCTGACCGGGGGAGCAATCAGCCCCAGCATTTT
TRBV7-9,NA,TRBJ1-2,NA,CASNRWTGTAGNYGYTF,TGTGCCAGCAACAGATGGACCGGGACTGCGGGAAACTATGGCTACACCTTC
TRBV4-1,NA,TRBJ2-7,NA,CASSLQGTPSYEQYF,TGCGCCAGCAGCCTACAGGGGACTCCCTCCTACGAGCAGTACTTC
TRBV7-6,NA,TRBJ2-2,NA,CASSLARIADGELFF,TGTGCCAGCAGCTTAGCGAGAATAGCTGACGGGGAGCTGTTTTTT
TRBV19,NA,TRBJ1-1,NA,CASRARGDTEAFF,TGTGCCAGTAGAGCCCGGGGGGACACTGAAGCTTTCTTT
TRBV15,TRBD2,TRBJ2-7,NA,CATSSEAGGPHEQYF,TGTGCCACCAGCAGTGAAGCGGGGGGGCCCCACGAGCAGTACTTC
TRBV27,TRBD2,TRBJ2-1,NA,CASGGLAYNEQFF,TGTGCCAGTGGGGGACTAGCCTACAATGAGCAGTTCTTC
TRBV5-1,TRBD1,TRBJ2-7,once,CASSAGQGTSSYEQYF,TGCGCCAGCAGCGCGGGACAGGGGACCAGCTCCTACGAGCAGTACTTC
TRBV7-8,NA,TRBJ1-5,NA,CASSLVAVRSNQPQHF,TGTGCCAGCAGCTTAGTAGCGGTTAGGAGCAATCAGCCCCAGCATTTT
TRBV28,NA,TRBJ1-5,NA,CASSSETRNQPQHF,TGTGCCAGCAGTTCAGAGACGAGGAATCAGCCCCAGCATTTT
TRBV7-9,NA,TRBJ1-3,NA,CASSLGSRSGNTIYF,TGTGCCAGCAGCTTGGGCAGCCGCTCTGGAAACACCATATATTTT
TRBV6-2/TRBV6-3,NA,TRBJ2-7,once,CASSYSGQSSPYEQYF,TGTGCCAGCAGTTACTCCGGACAATCCAGCCCCTACGAGCAGTACTTC
TRBV7-3,TRBD2,TRBJ2-3,NA,CASSLAAGEGTDTQYF,TGTGCCAGCAGCTTAGCCGCGGGGGAGGGCACAGATACGCAGTATTTT
TRBV15,TRBD2,TRBJ2-3,NA,CATSRPPPRAGGTDTQYF,TGTGCCACCAGCAGGCCCCCTCCTCGTGCGGGAGGCACAGATACGCAGTATTTT
TRBV4-2,NA,TRBJ2-7,NA,CASSQDSTYEQYF,TGTGCCAGCAGCCAAGACAGTACCTACGAGCAGTACTTC
TRBV28,NA,TRBJ1-2,NA,CASSIKGGQRLGGYTF,TGTGCCAGCAGTATAAAGGGCGGACAGCGCTTGGGTGGCTACACCTTC
TRBV6-2/TRBV6-3,NA,TRBJ1-3,NA,CASSYVGFGNTIYF,TGTGCCAGCAGTTACGTCGGGTTCGGAAACACCATATATTTT
TRBV5-1,NA,TRBJ2-3,once,CASSTQVGASTDTQYF,TGCGCCAGCAGCACCCAGGTAGGGGCTAGCACAGATACGCAGTATTTT
TRBV5-1,TRBD2,TRBJ2-1,NA,CASSSRLAGLSSYNEQFF,TGCGCCAGCAGCTCGCGTCTAGCGGGGTTGAGCTCCTACAATGAGCAGTTCTTC
TRBV19,TRBD2,TRBJ2-1,NA,CASNGGGSIYNEQFF,TGTGCCAGTAATGGCGGGGGGTCCATATACAATGAGCAGTTCTTC
TRBV7-9,TRBD1,TRBJ1-3,NA,CASSFRDRLSLGNTIYF,TGTGCCAGCAGCTTCCGGGACAGACTATCTCTGGGAAACACCATATATTTT
TRBV5-1,NA,TRBJ1-5,NA,CASSFAGNQPQHF,TGCGCCAGCAGCTTTGCAGGCAATCAGCCCCAGCATTTT
TRBV5-1,NA,TRBJ2-7,NA,CASSPGPSRASYEQYF,TGCGCCAGCAGCCCCGGACCCAGCAGGGCTTCCTACGAGCAGTACTTC
TRBV9,TRBD1,TRBJ2-2,NA,CASSAYRGMVTGELFF,TGTGCCAGCAGCGCCTACAGGGGCATGGTCACCGGGGAGCTGTTTTTT
TRBV3-1/TRBV3-2,TRBD2,TRBJ2-1,NA,CASSQDSGVWNEQFF,TGTGCCAGCAGCCAAGATAGCGGGGTGTGGAATGAGCAGTTCTTC
TRBV6-2/TRBV6-3,TRBD1,TRBJ2-1,NA,CASSYSLTGGNNEQFF,TGTGCCAGCAGTTACTCACTGACAGGGGGCAACAATGAGCAGTTCTTC
TRBV20-1,TRBD1,TRBJ1-4,NA,CRGGTNEKLFF,TGCAGAGGGGGCACTAATGAAAAACTGTTTTTT
TRBV29-1,TRBD2,TRBJ2-7,NA,CSVRPAGGSGSYEQYF,TGCAGCGTTCGGCCGGCGGGGGGGTCAGGCTCCTACGAGCAGTACTTC
TRBV7-8,NA,TRBJ1-2,few,CASTSGGGGYTF,TGTGCCAGCACCTCGGGGGGAGGTGGCTACACCTTC
TRBV19,TRBD1,TRBJ2-2,NA,CASSLNRGYTGELFF,TGTGCCAGTAGTTTAAACAGGGGGTACACCGGGGAGCTGTTTTTT
TRBV5-1,TRBD2,TRBJ2-3,NA,CASSLFQRGGHDTQYF,TGCGCCAGCAGCTTGTTCCAGCGGGGGGGCCATGATACGCAGTATTTT
TRBV5-1,NA,TRBJ1-2,NA,CASSLRSYGYTF,TGCGCCAGCAGCTTGCGTTCCTATGGCTACACCTTC
TRBV13,NA,TRBJ1-1,once,CASSQGRGNTEAFF,TGTGCCAGCAGCCAGGGGAGAGGAAACACTGAAGCTTTCTTT
TRBV5-8,NA,TRBJ2-1,few,CASSLAWRNEQFF,TGTGCCAGCAGCTTGGCCTGGAGGAATGAGCAGTTCTTC
TRBV3-1/TRBV3-2,TRBD2,TRBJ2-3,NA,CASSQGLAGPLSTDTQYF,TGTGCCAGCAGCCAAGGCCTAGCGGGGCCTCTTAGCACAGATACGCAGTATTTT
TRBV21-1,NA,TRBJ2-2,NA,CASTPGAPGTGELFF,TGTGCCAGCACCCCAGGGGCCCCGGGCACCGGGGAGCTGTTTTTT
TRBV5-4,TRBD1,TRBJ1-2,NA,CASSLGTGKESGYTF,TGTGCCAGCAGCTTGGGGACAGGGAAGGAGTCTGGCTACACCTTC